Below are 21 T cell receptor beta chains sequenced from a single sample in a study of T cell responses to AZD1222 COVID-19 vaccine. The assay was immunoSEQ multiplex PCR, and TCRdb's table has in-frame clones only and misses some. The table lists about 180,000 clones, over 75% of them singletons, with approximately 1.5% in the top ten. The sequenced sample was peripheral blood, obtained on day 0 of AZD1222 vaccination. The receptors originated from an adult in good health.

This rearrangement joins TRBV6-5 to TRBJ2-5, with TRBD1 identical over 7 bases. Per germline, CDR1 MNHEY and CDR2 SVGAGI. CDR3 length: 15 residues. V shed 3 bases, J shed 1 base, and the junction held 5 bases outside the gene matches. The CDR3, as DNA: TGTGCCAGCAGTTATACCGGGACAGTCCAAGAGACCCAGTACTTC. Translating gives CASSYTGTVQETQYF.

Note on this clone: This same CDR3 is encoded by further DNA sequences in the sample. V is TRBV4-2 and J is TRBJ2-3, with TRBD2 matching over 11 bases. Germline lookup yields CDR1 LGHNA and CDR2 YNFKEQ. V lost 3 bases, J lost 4 bases, and 3 bases stayed unmatched. CDR3 length equals 15 residues. CDR3 nucleotides: TGTGCCAGCAGCCATAGCGGGGGGGAAGCAGATACGCAGTATTTT. Amino acids: CASSHSGGEADTQYF.

This clone showed up just a few times. The chain carries TRBV5-1 and TRBJ1-2; the D is unclear. The CDR3 has 14 residues. V was shortened by 6 bases and J by 3 bases, with 15 bases between the two germline ends. The V gene's germline CDR1 is SGHRS and CDR2 YFSETQ. The CDR3 DNA follows: TGCGCCAGCACGAGTACGGTTTACGACTATGGCTACACCTTC. Protein sequence: CASTSTVYDYGYTF.

The V and J genes are TRBV5-8 and TRBJ1-2, with D uncertain. The germline V gene encodes CDR1 SGHTS and CDR2 YDEGEE. The CDR3 is 17 residues long. The V gene lost 0 bases and the J gene lost 0 bases, with 15 bases spanning the gap. The CDR3 DNA is TGTGCCAGCAGCTTGGCGAAGGGAACCCCTTCTAACTATGGCTACACCTTC. It yields the protein CASSLAKGTPSNYGYTF.

This chain connects TRBV4-3 to TRBJ2-1; a possible D gene is TRBD2 (6 bases). V was pared by 1 base and J by 6 bases, with 19 bases between. The CDR3 has 17 residues. Germline values: CDR1 LGHNA, CDR2 YSLEER. CDR3: CASSQAHRGKQSNEQFF. The CDR3 nucleotides read TGCGCCAGCAGCCAAGCCCACCGGGGGAAACAAAGCAATGAGCAGTTCTTC.

The J gene is TRBJ1-2, the V gene TRBV6-1, with D possibly TRBD1 on 6 matching bases. The germline V gene has CDR1 MNHNS and CDR2 SASEGT. This CDR3 is built from 14 residues. V shed 3 bases and J shed 7 bases, with 15 bases lying between them. This CDR3 reads CASSDTGIPSGYTF. DNA for the CDR3: TGTGCCAGCAGTGATACAGGGATACCAAGTGGCTACACCTTC.

The J gene is TRBJ2-5, the V gene TRBV28, with 9 nucleotides matching TRBD1. After removal of 7 bases from V and 6 bases from J, the junction contained 15 bases not matched to a gene. Germline V lookup: CDR1 MDHEN, CDR2 SYDVKM. This CDR3 has 16 residues. In DNA, the CDR3 is TGTGCCAGCATCCAGATAGGGGGACAGGGACTAAAGACCCAGTACTTC. Translation gives CASIQIGGQGLKTQYF.

V and J are TRBV4-1 and TRBJ2-1, with TRBD1 matching over 9 bases. V was clipped by 1 base and J by 6 bases; unmatched bases: 13. Germline loops: CDR1 MGHRA, CDR2 YSYEKL. The CDR3 runs to 18 residues. DNA of the CDR3: TGCGCCAGCAGCCAAGCGTATGGAGCCGGGACAGGGAGCAATGAGCAGTTCTTC. Its protein product is CASSQAYGAGTGSNEQFF.

The genes are TRBV15 and TRBJ1-1, with D possibly TRBD1 on 5 matching bases. The CDR3 is 16 amino acids. V lost 2 bases and J lost 7, with 20 bases in between. Germline V gene lookup returns CDR1 LNHNV and CDR2 YYDKDF (reference sequence). CDR3 coding DNA: TGTGCCACCAGCAGACCCCGCCCGGGACTTCAGAATGAAGCTTTCTTT. Translated: CATSRPRPGLQNEAFF.

This clone has only one observation. The gene calls are TRBV28 and TRBJ1-1; D is undetermined. The V end lost 8 bases, the J end lost 10 bases, and 14 bases lay between the germline ends. The CDR3 is made up of 11 amino acids. Germline-derived CDR1 and CDR2 are MDHEN and SYDVKM. CDR3 residues: CASQIQSRAFF. CDR3 bases: TGTGCCAGCCAGATCCAGAGTCGAGCTTTCTTT. The variable domain in full, with the rest retrieved from reference TRBV28 and TRBJ1-1, is DVKVTQSSRYLVKRTGEKVFLECVQDMDHENMFWYRQDPGLGLRLIYFSYDVKMKEKGDIPEGYSVSREKKERFSLILESASTNQTSMYLCASQIQSRAFFGQGTRLTVV.

The chain has TRBV19 and TRBJ1-1; a weak D match, TRBD1 (5 bases). Germline V CDR1 and CDR2: LNHDA, SQIVND (reference sequence). There are 18 residues in the CDR3. V lost 1 base and J 0 bases, leaving 18 bases between the germline ends. As DNA, the CDR3 is TGTGCCAGTAGTATAGTGGCTGGGGCAGTCGGCATGAACACTGAAGCTTTCTTT. Translation gives CASSIVAGAVGMNTEAFF.

The genes are TRBV11-2 and TRBJ1-2, with 7 bases matching TRBD1. The CDR3 sequence is 14 residues long. V shed 5 bases and J 8 bases; nucleotides not matched to a gene: 11. CDR1 and CDR2 (germline): SGHAT, FQNNGV. CDR3 residues: CASSQGQRLYGYTF. DNA of the CDR3: TGTGCCAGCAGCCAGGGACAGCGCCTATACGGCTACACCTTC.

The chain links TRBV2 to TRBJ2-1; 11 bases are shared with TRBD2. V shed 6 bases, J shed 6 bases, and the junction held 4 bases outside the gene matches. This CDR3 is built from 14 residues. Germline CDR1 reads SNHLY; CDR2 reads FYNNEI. CDR3 amino acids: CASRVAGGTNEQFF. CDR3 coding DNA: TGTGCCAGCAGGGTAGCGGGGGGGACCAATGAGCAGTTCTTC.

V usage is TRBV4-1 and J usage is TRBJ1-4, with D maybe TRBD1 (5 bases). The CDR3 extends over 16 amino acids. CDR1 is MGHRA, CDR2 YSYEKL, per germline. Trimming took 8 bases from V and 0 from J, leaving 16 bases between them. CDR3 protein: CASVRGGGATNEKLFF. CDR3 nucleotide sequence: TGCGCCAGCGTCCGGGGGGGAGGGGCAACTAATGAAAAACTGTTTTTT.

The genes are TRBV19 and TRBJ2-2; either TRBD1 or TRBD2 may supply D (5 bases each). Germline CDR1 LNHDA, CDR2 SQIVND (reference sequence). Trimming pared 7 bases from V and 1 base from J, leaving 16 bases between. The CDR3 totals 16 residues. The CDR3 nucleotides read TGTGCCAGTACCTCTTACCGGGACGGGAACACCGGGGAGCTGTTTTTT. This encodes CASTSYRDGNTGELFF.

This chain uses TRBV9 with TRBJ1-2, with D tentatively TRBD1 (5 bases). CDR1 is SGDLS, CDR2 YYNGEE, per germline. The V and J ends lost 3 bases and 8 bases respectively, with 17 bases between them. The CDR3 has 14 amino acids. This chain's CDR3 is CASSAAAQGEGYTF. The CDR3 DNA sequence: TGTGCCAGCAGCGCCGCCGCCCAGGGTGAAGGCTACACCTTC.

J is TRBJ1-1 and V is TRBV10-3; 10 nucleotides line up with TRBD1. The trim removed 2 bases at V and 4 bases at J, leaving 13 bases unmatched. CDR1 and CDR2 from the germline V gene are ENHRY and SYGVKD. There are 18 residues in the CDR3. CDR3 in amino acids: CAISEGFSGTGASTEAFF. As DNA, the CDR3 is TGTGCCATCAGTGAGGGGTTTTCGGGGACAGGGGCTTCCACTGAAGCTTTCTTT.

The chain couples TRBV18 to TRBJ1-5, with D tentatively TRBD1 (5 bases). Trimming stripped 4 bases from V and 7 bases from J, with 14 bases between. Germline V gene data show CDR1 as KGHSH and CDR2 as LQKENI. The CDR3 contains 14 residues. As DNA, the CDR3 is TGTGCCAGCTCACTTGGGCAGGGCGGGCAGCCCCAGCATTTT. Translation: CASSLGQGGQPQHF.

CDR3 nucleotides: TGCGCCAGCAGCTTGGCGAGAGGGTTTTTGGGCTACACCTTC. It is translated as CASSLARGFLGYTF. The rearrangement links TRBV5-1 to TRBJ1-2, with D unresolved. CDR3 size: 14 residues. With 0 bases removed from V and 8 bases from J, the gap between germline ends came to 14 bases. Germline CDR1 reads SGHRS; CDR2 reads YFSETQ.

V usage is TRBV5-1 and J usage is TRBJ1-4; the D is unclear. Looked up from germline, CDR1 is SGHRS and CDR2 is YFSETQ. Trimming removed 0 bases from V and 3 bases from J, with 6 bases in between. The CDR3 sequence is 14 residues long. This CDR3 reads CASSLGYANEKLFF. The CDR3 nucleotides read TGCGCCAGCAGCTTGGGCTATGCTAATGAAAAACTGTTTTTT.

The V and J genes are TRBV29-1 and TRBJ1-2; weak D call: TRBD1 (5 bases). The V gene lost 0 bases and the J gene lost 4 bases, with 12 bases spanning the gap. CDR1 SQVTM and CDR2 ANQGSEA come from the germline V gene. The CDR3 has 14 residues. The CDR3 loop is CSVEEETVGYGYTF. The CDR3 bases are TGCAGCGTTGAAGAAGAGACAGTGGGCTATGGCTACACCTTC.